This T cell receptor (beta chain) was sequenced for a study of blood T cell repertoires in COVID-19. Germline trimming cut 0 bases from V and 5 bases from J; bases unmatched to any gene: 7. This CDR3 spans 15 amino acids. Germline V CDR1 and CDR2: GTSNPN, SVGIG (reference sequence). Donors of Cohort 3 who recovered were those that had two negative PCRs, clearance, or symptom resolution. Original data processing: Scientists estimated how many nucleated cells there were by amplifying reference gene primers. Libraries were prepared by immunoSEQ multiplex PCR; TCRdb keeps only in-frame clonotypes and omits some of them. The V and J calls and the clone size are those of that table, but D and trimming were determined from the DNA. The sample consists of some 250,000 clones, over 75% of them appearing once.

The sequence was collected from a woman in her 50s who had recovered from COVID-19. The chain links TRBV30 to TRBJ2-1; 7 nucleotides line up with TRBD1. Sequencing was done on a sample of PBMCs or T cells enriched from blood (not recorded which). CDR3 DNA: TGTGCCTGGAGTGTGGGGACAGCCGGGAACAATGAGCAGTTCTTC. This translates into CAWSVGTAGNNEQFF.